One and the same sample provided the 21 T cell receptor beta chains below, sequenced in a study of CD8 T cells in ankylosing spondylitis. TCRdb itself ran the 5' RACE reads through MiXCR, one entry per CDR3 protein. Of some 250,000 distinct CDR3 sequences listed, 24% are singletons. Sequencing was performed on blood, either unsorted or a sorted T cell fraction (not recorded which). The receptors were sampled from a male donor with ankylosing spondylitis or in good health (not recorded which).

The chain links TRBV29-1 to TRBJ1-3, with 7 bases that match TRBD1. The CDR3 contains 13 residues. Germline V CDR1 and CDR2: SQVTM, ANQGSEA. V was clipped by 5 bases and J by 8 bases; unmatched bases: 9. In DNA form, the CDR3 reads TGCAGCGTTCGACAGGGACGGGGGGACACCATATATTTT. Amino acids: CSVRQGRGDTIYF. Supplemented by reference TRBV29-1 and TRBJ1-3, the full variable domain reads SAVISQKPSRDICQRGTSLTIQCQVDSQVTMMFWYRQQPGQSLTLIATANQGSEATYESGFVIDKFPISRPNLTFSTLTVSNMSPEDSSIYLCSVRQGRGDTIYFGEGSWLTVV.

With regard to this clonotype: Just one base apart from a much larger clone, this may be a read error. V usage is TRBV7-2 and J usage is TRBJ1-2; 11 nucleotides line up with TRBD1. From germline, CDR1 is SGHTA and CDR2 FQGNSA. Unmatched junction bases numbered 7, after V lost 5 bases and J lost 5 bases. The CDR3 runs to 15 residues. The CDR3 protein is CASSPQGQGGYGYTF. CDR3 DNA: TGTGCCAGCAGCCCCCAGGGACAGGGGGGGTATGGCTACACCTTC.

This clonotype was observed a handful of times. This chain joins TRBV7-2 and TRBJ2-1; 10 nucleotides agree with TRBD2. CDR3 length equals 16 residues. V lost 1 base, J lost 7 bases, and 7 bases stayed unmatched. Germline CDR1 and CDR2: SGHTA and FQGNSA. The CDR3 loop reads CASSLGVSGGWNEQFF. The CDR3 coding sequence is TGTGCCAGCAGCTTAGGGGTTAGCGGGGGGTGGAATGAGCAGTTCTTC.

This clonotype has a handful of counts. The chain combines TRBV5-4 with TRBJ2-4; unclear D gene. With 5 bases removed from V and 3 bases from J, the gap between germline ends came to 12 bases. Germline CDR1 reads SGHNT; CDR2 reads YYREEE (reference sequence). The CDR3 is made up of 14 amino acids. The CDR3 DNA reads as TGTGCCAGCAGTAAAAGGGATGGCAAAAACATTCAGTACTTC. Translating gives CASSKRDGKNIQYF.

This rearrangement joins TRBV24-1 to TRBJ2-5; unclear D gene. This CDR3 region has 15 residues. Germline lookup yields CDR1 KGHDR and CDR2 SFDVKD. V lost 4 bases to trimming and J lost 2 bases, with 13 bases between them. The CDR3 nucleotides are TGTGCCACCAGTGACCGGCAGGACCCACAAGAGACCCAGTACTTC. Protein product: CATSDRQDPQETQYF.

This clonotype turned up a few times. V is TRBV14 and J is TRBJ2-5; D is possibly TRBD2 (6 bases). The CDR3 extends over 13 amino acids. The V gene lost 7 bases and the J gene lost 4 bases, with 13 bases spanning the gap. CDR1 and CDR2 from the germline V gene are SGHDN and FVKESK. Here the CDR3 DNA reads TGTGCCAGCACTCTGGGAGGCGGAGAGACCCAGTACTTC. This translates into CASTLGGGETQYF.

This clonotype was counted many times. The chain combines TRBV7-2 with TRBJ2-3, with 9 bases matching TRBD2. The V segment lost 7 bases and the J segment 6 bases; nucleotides outside the gene matches: 11. Germline CDR1 and CDR2: SGHTA and FQGNSA. The CDR3 extends over 15 amino acids. As DNA, the CDR3 is TGTGCCAGCACCCTAAGCGGGGGGCCCTCCGATACGCAGTATTTT. The encoded protein is CASTLSGGPSDTQYF.

This clonotype was detected a few times. The chain couples TRBV6-5 to TRBJ1-6; D unclear. CDR1 and CDR2 (germline): MNHEY, SVGAGI. V shed 8 bases and J shed 10 bases, with 12 bases lying between them. This CDR3 contains 12 residues. Written as DNA, the CDR3 is TGTGCCAGCGCAAAGGCGGGATCACCCCTCCACTTT. Amino acid sequence: CASAKAGSPLHF.

This clonotype was seen more than once but under ten times. V and J are TRBV20-1 and TRBJ2-3, with D unresolved. V was clipped by 0 bases and J by 1 base, with 14 bases between them. The CDR3 is 16 residues long. Germline CDR1 reads DFQATT; CDR2 reads SNEGSKA (reference sequence). This chain's CDR3 is CSARDPGSDGTDTQYF. The CDR3 DNA follows: TGCAGTGCTAGAGATCCCGGGTCAGACGGCACAGATACGCAGTATTTT.

As concerns this clonotype: Mismatch with germline at one junction end may stem from a read error. This rearrangement joins TRBV20-1 to TRBJ2-2; possibly TRBD1 for D (5 bases). The CDR3 totals 17 residues. Germline V gives CDR1 DFQATT, CDR2 SNEGSKA (reference sequence). As DNA, the CDR3 is TGCTGTGCTAGAGATCCTCTGGACATAAGAAACACCGGGGAGCTGTTTTTT. This codes for CCARDPLDIRNTGELFF.

The rearrangement uses TRBV15 and TRBJ2-3; tentatively, D is TRBD2 (5 bases). V was clipped by 0 bases and J by 4 bases, with 11 bases between them. The germline V gene has CDR1 LNHNV and CDR2 YYDKDF (reference sequence). The CDR3 has 15 residues. The CDR3 nucleotides read TGTGCCACCAGCAGAGAATTCACTAGGGCAGATACGCAGTATTTT. It specifies CATSREFTRADTQYF.

This clonotype came up a few times. The V call is TRBV9, the J call TRBJ2-3, with a weak D call TRBD1 (6 bases). The V end lost 4 bases, the J end lost 3 bases, and 12 bases lay between the germline ends. The CDR3 loop spans 14 amino acids. Germline V gives CDR1 SGDLS, CDR2 YYNGEE. The CDR3 DNA reads as TGTGCCAGCAGCAGTCAGGGGCGGACAGATACGCAGTATTTT. It codes for CASSSQGRTDTQYF. Variable domain in full (rest from reference TRBV9 and TRBJ2-3): DSGVTQTPKHLITATGQRVTLRCSPRSGDLSVYWYQQSLDQGLQFLIQYYNGEERAKGNILERFSAQQFPDLHSELNLSSLELGDSALYFCASSSQGRTDTQYFGPGTRLTVL.

V usage is TRBV12-3 or TRBV12-4 and J usage is TRBJ2-3; D is perhaps TRBD1 or TRBD2 (5 bases each). V was shortened by 2 bases and J by 2 bases, with 11 bases between the two germline ends. The CDR3 length is 15 residues. CDR3 region: CASSLRGAHTDTQYF. CDR3 sequence (DNA): TGTGCCAGCAGTTTACGAGGGGCGCACACAGATACGCAGTATTTT.

This clonotype was picked up many times. The genes are TRBV4-2 and TRBJ2-7; D is ambiguous. Trimming pared 1 base from V and 3 bases from J, leaving 7 bases between. Germline-derived CDR1 and CDR2 are LGHNA and YNFKEQ. The CDR3 runs 13 residues. CDR3: CASSQGGYYEQYF. For the CDR3, the DNA is TGTGCCAGCAGCCAAGGGGGATACTACGAGCAGTACTTC.

This clonotype has ten or more counts. This rearrangement joins TRBV20-1 to TRBJ1-4, with D unresolved. The CDR3 covers 12 residues. Germline CDR1 DFQATT, CDR2 SNEGSKA (reference sequence). CDR3 amino acids: CSLTSLNEKLFF. DNA of the CDR3: TGCAGCTTGACATCGCTTAATGAAAAACTGTTTTTT.

In this sample, this clonotype turned up many times. V and J are TRBV5-1 and TRBJ2-7; 7 bases align to TRBD1. With 5 bases clipped from V and 1 base from J, the junction kept 6 bases outside the gene matches. The length of the CDR3 is 14 residues. Germline CDR1 is SGHRS and CDR2 is YFSETQ. The CDR3 sequence: CASSSNRGSYEQYF. Written as DNA, the CDR3 is TGCGCCAGCAGTTCGAACAGGGGTTCCTACGAGCAGTACTTC.

In this sample, this clonotype turned up many times. The chain has TRBV4-1 and TRBJ1-4; 7 nucleotides align to TRBD1. This CDR3 is 14 amino acids long. The V gene end was trimmed by 4 bases and the J gene end by 5 bases; junction bases not matched to a gene: 4. Germline V lookup: CDR1 MGHRA, CDR2 YSYEKL. CDR3 sequence reads: CASSRKQGNEKLFF. The CDR3 DNA reads as TGCGCCAGCAGCCGGAAACAGGGGAATGAAAAACTGTTTTTT.

V gene TRBV2 combines with J gene TRBJ2-7; D is perhaps TRBD2 (6 bases). From germline, CDR1 is SNHLY and CDR2 FYNNEI. V lost 4 bases and J 6 bases, leaving 7 bases between the germline ends. This CDR3 spans 11 amino acids. The CDR3 bases are TGTGCCAGCAGTGGGAGGGGCGAGCAGTACTTC. It encodes CASSGRGEQYF.

This clonotype was recorded a few times. This chain links TRBV20-1 with TRBJ2-3; D tentatively fits TRBD1 or TRBD2 (5 bases each). Trimming removed 5 bases at V and 0 bases at J, with 12 bases between. Germline V gene sequence: CDR1 DFQATT, CDR2 SNEGSKA (reference sequence). CDR3 length: 14 residues. This CDR3 is CSAPGTYSTDTQYF. CDR3 nucleotides: TGCAGTGCTCCTGGGACCTACAGCACAGATACGCAGTATTTT.

The V call is TRBV20-1, the J call TRBJ1-6, with unresolved D. The V end was cut by 3 bases, the J end by 9 bases, with 15 bases between. The CDR3 contains 14 residues. Germline V gives CDR1 DFQATT, CDR2 SNEGSKA (reference sequence). The chain's CDR3 is CSASPDIAASPLHF. DNA for the CDR3: TGCAGTGCTAGTCCCGACATCGCGGCTTCACCCCTCCACTTT.

This clonotype has only a few counts. The J gene is TRBJ2-3, the V gene TRBV10-3, with D hard to call. The CDR3 totals 14 residues. The germline V and J ends were trimmed by 3 bases and 1 base, with 8 bases remaining between them. Germline V CDR1 and CDR2: ENHRY, SYGVKD. The CDR3 nucleotides are TGTGCCATCAGTGACCCCGCTGGCACAGATACGCAGTATTTT. Protein sequence: CAISDPAGTDTQYF.